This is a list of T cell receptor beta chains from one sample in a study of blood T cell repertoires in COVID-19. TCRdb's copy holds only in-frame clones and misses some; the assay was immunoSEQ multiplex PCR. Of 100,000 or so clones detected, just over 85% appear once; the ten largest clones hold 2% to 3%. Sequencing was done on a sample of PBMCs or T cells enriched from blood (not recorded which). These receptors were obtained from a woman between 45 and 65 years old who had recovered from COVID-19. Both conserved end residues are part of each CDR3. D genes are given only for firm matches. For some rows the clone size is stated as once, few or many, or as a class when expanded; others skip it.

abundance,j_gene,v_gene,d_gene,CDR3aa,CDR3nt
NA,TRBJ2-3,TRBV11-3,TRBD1,CASRLTGTGTDTQYF,TGTGCCAGCAGACTAACCGGGACAGGCACAGATACGCAGTATTTT
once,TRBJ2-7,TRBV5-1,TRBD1,CASSPPLPGTGRSEQYF,TGCGCCAGCAGCCCACCCCTACCCGGGACAGGTCGTTCCGAGCAGTACTTC
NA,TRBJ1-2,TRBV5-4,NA,CASSWGQGIRLANYGYTF,TGTGCCAGCAGCTGGGGGCAGGGGATAAGATTAGCGAACTATGGCTACACCTTC
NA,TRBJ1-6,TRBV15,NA,CATSRGPWQDSPLHF,TGTGCCACCAGCAGAGGACCGTGGCAGGATTCACCCCTCCACTTT
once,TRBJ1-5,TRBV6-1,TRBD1,CASSDSTGGTDQPQHF,TGTGCCAGCAGTGATTCGACAGGGGGTACGGATCAGCCCCAGCATTTT
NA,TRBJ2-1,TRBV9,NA,CASSAELANEQFF,TGTGCCAGCAGCGCAGAGTTAGCAAATGAGCAGTTCTTC
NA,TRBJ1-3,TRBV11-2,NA,CASSSGGNTIYF,TGTGCCAGCAGCTCCGGTGGAAACACCATATATTTT
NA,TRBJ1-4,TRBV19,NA,CATSPGPHEKLFF,TGTGCCACCTCGCCAGGCCCGCATGAAAAACTGTTTTTT
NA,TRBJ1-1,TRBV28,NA,CASPHLNTEAFF,TGTGCCAGCCCACACCTGAACACTGAAGCTTTCTTT
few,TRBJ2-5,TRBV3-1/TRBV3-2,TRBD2,CASSSNSPGLGSPQYF,TGTGCCAGCAGCTCCAATTCTCCGGGACTAGGTAGCCCCCAGTACTTC